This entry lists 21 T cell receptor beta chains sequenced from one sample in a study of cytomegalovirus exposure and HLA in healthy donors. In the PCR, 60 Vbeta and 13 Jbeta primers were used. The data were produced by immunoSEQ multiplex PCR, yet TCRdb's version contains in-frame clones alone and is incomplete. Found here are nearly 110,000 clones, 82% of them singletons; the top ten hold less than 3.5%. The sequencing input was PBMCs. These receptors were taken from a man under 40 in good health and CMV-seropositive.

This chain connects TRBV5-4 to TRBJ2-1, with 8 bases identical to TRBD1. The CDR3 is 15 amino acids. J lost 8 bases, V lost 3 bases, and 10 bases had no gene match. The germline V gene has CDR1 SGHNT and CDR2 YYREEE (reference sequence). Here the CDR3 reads CASSWGTGLGDEQFF. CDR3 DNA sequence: TGTGCCAGCAGCTGGGGGACAGGCCTTGGGGATGAGCAGTTCTTC.

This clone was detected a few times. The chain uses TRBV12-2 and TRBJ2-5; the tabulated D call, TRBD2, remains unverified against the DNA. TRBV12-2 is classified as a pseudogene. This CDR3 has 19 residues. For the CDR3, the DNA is TGTGCAAGTCGCCTAGGGGCCCGACCGATTCCGGGACTAAGAGAGACCCAGTACTTC. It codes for CASRLGARPIPGLRETQYF.

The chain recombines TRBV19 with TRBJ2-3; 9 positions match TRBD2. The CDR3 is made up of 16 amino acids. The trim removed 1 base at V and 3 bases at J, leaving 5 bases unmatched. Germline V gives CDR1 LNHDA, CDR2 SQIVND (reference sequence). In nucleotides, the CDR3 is TGTGCCAGTAGTATAGGAGCGGGGGGAATAACAGATACGCAGTATTTT. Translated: CASSIGAGGITDTQYF.

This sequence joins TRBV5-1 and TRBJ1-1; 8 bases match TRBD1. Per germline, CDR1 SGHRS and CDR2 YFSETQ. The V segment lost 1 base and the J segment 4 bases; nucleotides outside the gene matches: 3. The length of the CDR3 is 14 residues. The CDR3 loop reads CASSLPDRGTEAFF. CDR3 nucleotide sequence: TGCGCCAGCAGCTTGCCCGACAGGGGCACTGAAGCTTTCTTT.

The CDR3 DNA follows: TGTGCCTGGAGTGTACCGGTACAGGGGTATCAGCCCCAGCATTTT. It encodes CAWSVPVQGYQPQHF. The chain employs TRBV30 and TRBJ1-5, with TRBD1 matching 7 bases. Losses at the gene ends were 0 bases for V and 5 bases for J; bases not matched to a gene: 7. Per germline, CDR1 GTSNPN and CDR2 SVGIG (reference sequence). The CDR3 has 15 residues.

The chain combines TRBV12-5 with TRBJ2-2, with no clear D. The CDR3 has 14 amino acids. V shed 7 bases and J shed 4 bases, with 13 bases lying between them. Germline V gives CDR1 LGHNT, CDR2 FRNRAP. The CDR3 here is CASAPSRPTGELFF. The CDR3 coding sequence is TGTGCTAGTGCCCCCTCTAGGCCCACCGGGGAGCTGTTTTTT.

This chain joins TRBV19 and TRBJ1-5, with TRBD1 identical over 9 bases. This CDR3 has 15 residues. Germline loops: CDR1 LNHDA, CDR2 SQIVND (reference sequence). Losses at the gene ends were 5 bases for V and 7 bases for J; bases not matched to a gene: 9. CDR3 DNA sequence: TGTGCCAGTAGTGGGGGGACAGGGTGGGACCAGCCCCAGCATTTT. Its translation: CASSGGTGWDQPQHF.

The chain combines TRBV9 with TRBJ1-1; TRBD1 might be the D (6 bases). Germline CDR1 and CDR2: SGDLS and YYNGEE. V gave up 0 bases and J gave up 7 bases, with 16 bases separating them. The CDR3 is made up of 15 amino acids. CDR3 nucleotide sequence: TGTGCCAGCAGCGTAGACAGGGATTGGGTAATTGAAGCTTTCTTT. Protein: CASSVDRDWVIEAFF.

CDR3 residues: CAISDDRAAYEQYF. CDR3 coding DNA: TGTGCCATCAGCGATGACAGGGCAGCCTACGAGCAGTACTTC. V is TRBV10-3 and J is TRBJ2-7; 7 nucleotides agree with TRBD1. Germline loops: CDR1 ENHRY, CDR2 SYGVKD. CDR3 length: 14 residues. The J segment lost 2 bases and the V segment lost 6 bases, leaving 7 bases of the junction unmatched.

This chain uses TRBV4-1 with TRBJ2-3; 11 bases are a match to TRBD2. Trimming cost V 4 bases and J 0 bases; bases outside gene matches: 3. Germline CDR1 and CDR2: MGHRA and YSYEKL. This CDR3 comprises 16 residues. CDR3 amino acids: CASSLSGGASTDTQYF. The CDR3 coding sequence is TGCGCCAGCAGCCTTAGCGGGGGGGCCAGCACAGATACGCAGTATTTT.

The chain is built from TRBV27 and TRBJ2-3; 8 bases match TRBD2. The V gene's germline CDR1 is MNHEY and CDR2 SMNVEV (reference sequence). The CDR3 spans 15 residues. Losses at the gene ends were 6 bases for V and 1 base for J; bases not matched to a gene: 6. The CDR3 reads CASSGLALGTDTQYF. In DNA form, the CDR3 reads TGTGCCAGCAGCGGACTAGCCCTTGGCACAGATACGCAGTATTTT.

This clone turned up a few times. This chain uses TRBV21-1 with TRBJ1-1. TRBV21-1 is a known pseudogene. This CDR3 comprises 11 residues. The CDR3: CASSSRGKAFF. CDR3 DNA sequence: TGTGCCAGCAGCTCCCGAGGAAAGGCTTTCTTT.

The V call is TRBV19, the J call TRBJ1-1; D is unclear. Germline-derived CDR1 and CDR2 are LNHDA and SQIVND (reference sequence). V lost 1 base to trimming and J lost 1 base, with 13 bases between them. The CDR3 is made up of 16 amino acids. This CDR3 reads CASSIGARRRNTEAFF. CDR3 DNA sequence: TGTGCCAGTAGTATAGGGGCTAGGAGGAGGAACACTGAAGCTTTCTTT.

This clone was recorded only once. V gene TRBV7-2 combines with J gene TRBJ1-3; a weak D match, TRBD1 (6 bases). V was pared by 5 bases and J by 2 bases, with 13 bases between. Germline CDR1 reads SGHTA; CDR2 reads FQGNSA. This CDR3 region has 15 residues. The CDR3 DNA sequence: TGTGCCAGCAGCACCGACAGGTCTACTGGAAACACCATATATTTT. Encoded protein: CASSTDRSTGNTIYF.

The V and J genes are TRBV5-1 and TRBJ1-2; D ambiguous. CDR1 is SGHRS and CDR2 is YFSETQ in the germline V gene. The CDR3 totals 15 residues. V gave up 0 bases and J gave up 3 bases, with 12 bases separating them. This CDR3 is CASSLAGGSYYGYTF. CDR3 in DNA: TGCGCCAGCAGCTTGGCCGGAGGGAGCTACTATGGCTACACCTTC.

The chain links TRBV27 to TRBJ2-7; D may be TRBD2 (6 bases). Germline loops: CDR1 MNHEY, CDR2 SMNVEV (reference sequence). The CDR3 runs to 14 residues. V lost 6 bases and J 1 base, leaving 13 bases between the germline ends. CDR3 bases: TGTGCCAGCAGACCTTTACGGGGGTCCTACGAGCAGTACTTC. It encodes CASRPLRGSYEQYF.

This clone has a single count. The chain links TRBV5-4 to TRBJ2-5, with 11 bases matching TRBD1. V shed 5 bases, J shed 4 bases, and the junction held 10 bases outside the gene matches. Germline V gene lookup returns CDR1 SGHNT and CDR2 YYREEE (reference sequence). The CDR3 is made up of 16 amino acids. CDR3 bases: TGTGCCAGCAGTTCGGGACAGGGGGTCGCTCCAGAGACCCAGTACTTC. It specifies CASSSGQGVAPETQYF. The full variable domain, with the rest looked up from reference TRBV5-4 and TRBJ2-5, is ETGVTQSPTHLIKTRGQQVTLRCSSQSGHNTVSWYQQALGQGPQFIFQYYREEENGRGNFPPRFSGLQFPNYSSELNVNALELDDSALYLCASSSGQGVAPETQYFGPGTRLLVL.

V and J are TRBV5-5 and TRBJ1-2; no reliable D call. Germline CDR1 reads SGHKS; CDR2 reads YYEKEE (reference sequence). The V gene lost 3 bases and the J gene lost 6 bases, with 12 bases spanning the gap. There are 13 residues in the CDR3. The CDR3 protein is CASSSNRAHGYTF. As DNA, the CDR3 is TGTGCCAGCAGCTCAAACAGAGCCCATGGCTACACCTTC.

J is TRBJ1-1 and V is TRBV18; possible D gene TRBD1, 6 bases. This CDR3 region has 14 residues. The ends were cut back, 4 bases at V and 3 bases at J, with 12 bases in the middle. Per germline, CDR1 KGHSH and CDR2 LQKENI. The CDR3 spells CASSQDRRDTEAFF. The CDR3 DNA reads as TGTGCCAGCTCACAGGACAGAAGAGACACTGAAGCTTTCTTT.

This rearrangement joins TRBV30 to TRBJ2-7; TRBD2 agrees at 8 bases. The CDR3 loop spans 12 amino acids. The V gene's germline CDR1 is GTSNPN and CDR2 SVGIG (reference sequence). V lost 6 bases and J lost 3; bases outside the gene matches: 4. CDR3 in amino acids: CACWAGGYEQYF. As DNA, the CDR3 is TGTGCCTGTTGGGCGGGGGGCTACGAGCAGTACTTC.

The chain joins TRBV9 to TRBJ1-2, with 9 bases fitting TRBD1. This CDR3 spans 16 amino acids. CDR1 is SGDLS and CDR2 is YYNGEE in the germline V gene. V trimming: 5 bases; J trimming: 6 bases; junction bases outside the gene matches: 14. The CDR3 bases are TGTGCCAGCAGTGGCCACAACAGGGGGCTTGGCCATGGCTACACCTTC. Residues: CASSGHNRGLGHGYTF.